This T cell receptor beta chain was observed in a study of blood T cells in healthy people across ages. This clonotype was counted a few times. Sample donors were healthy Caucasian individuals that came from Russia, aged 6 to 90. The V end was cut by 3 bases, the J end by 5 bases, with 13 bases between. The CDR3 runs to 14 residues. Germline V lookup: CDR1 SGHTA, CDR2 FQGNSA. Then a second PCR, running roughly 7 to 11 cycles, was carried out with a sample-barcoded 5' primer and a J-beta primer mix. Each cDNA molecule, via a template-switch adaptor with 12 random nucleotides, was tagged. TCRdb reprocessed the 5' RACE reads with MiXCR, giving one entry per CDR3 protein. The top ten clones hold approximately 18% of a sample with 550,000 to 700,000 distinct CDR3 sequences, roughly 28% of them seen once.

The sample was blood. The chain employs TRBV7-2 and TRBJ2-5, with D uncertain. The sequence came from a woman in her 70s in good health. The CDR3 protein is CASSFGTGAETQYF. The CDR3 nucleotides read TGTGCCAGCAGCTTTGGCACGGGCGCGGAGACCCAGTACTTC. The full variable domain, completed using reference TRBV7-2 and TRBJ2-5, is GAGVSQSPSNKVTEKGKDVELRCDPISGHTALYWYRQSLGQGLEFLIYFQGNSAPDKSGLPSDRFSAERTGGSVSTLTIQRTQQEDSAVYLCASSFGTGAETQYFGPGTRLLVL.